Presented here are 13 T cell receptor beta chains from one specimen sequenced in a study of blood T cell repertoires in COVID-19 (dated by TCRdb to about 2020). Receptors were amplified or captured by the immunoSEQ multiplex PCR assay. In TCRdb, the immuneACCESS table is reduced to in-frame sequences with V and J assigned. These tables do not hold every clone; where another copy was compared, an unresolved V gene accounts for under half, and the others remain unexplained. The sample contains about 83,000 clones, 80% to 90% of them found a single time. The top ten clonotypes cover 15% to 19% of the sample. Input material: peripheral blood. These receptors came from a woman of 80 years or more with acute or convalescent COVID-19.

This chain uses TRBV7-9 with TRBJ2-5, with D tentatively TRBD2 (6 bases). Germline assignment: CDR1 SEHNR and CDR2 FQNEAQ (reference sequence). Between the trimmed V and J ends, which lost 6 bases and 5 bases, there was a span of 13 bases. This CDR3 contains 13 residues. Here the CDR3 DNA reads TGTGCCAGCAGAATGGGAGGAGGGGAGACCCAGTACTTC. This translates into CASRMGGGETQYF.

Only one count was recorded for this clone. This chain uses TRBV11-2 with TRBJ1-6; D is undetermined. V shed 5 bases and J shed 4 bases, with 24 bases lying between them. Germline V gene lookup returns CDR1 SGHAT and CDR2 FQNNGV. The CDR3 runs to 19 residues. CDR3 DNA sequence: TGTGCCAGCAGCGCAAGAGGGTCGGCGGAAAGTGGGTATAATTCACCCCTCCACTTT. Translated, it gives CASSARGSAESGYNSPLHF.

The CDR3 DNA sequence: TGCGCCAGCAGCCAAGGAGGGACAGTCTCTCACACCTTC. This sequence encodes CASSQGGTVSHTF. This chain uses TRBV4-1 with TRBJ1-2; TRBD1 aligns across 7 bases. V lost 1 base and J lost 12; bases outside the gene matches: 8. CDR1 is MGHRA and CDR2 is YSYEKL in the germline V gene. There are 13 residues in the CDR3.

V usage is TRBV6-5 and J usage is TRBJ2-2; D ambiguous. The CDR3 loop spans 11 amino acids. Trimming shortened V by 10 bases and J by 4 bases, and 7 bases separated the two germline ends. The germline gives CDR1 MNHEY, CDR2 SVGAGI. The CDR3 protein is CATRGTGELFF. DNA of the CDR3: TGTGCCACCCGAGGCACCGGGGAGCTGTTTTTT.

This clone was seen just once. The V call is TRBV12-3 or TRBV12-4, the J call TRBJ1-2; 9 nucleotides line up with TRBD1. The CDR3 is made up of 13 amino acids. J was trimmed by 6 bases and V by 7 bases; bases with no gene match: 6. The CDR3 nucleotides are TGTGCCAGCAATATGGGACAGGGCCATGGCTACACCTTC. Its protein is CASNMGQGHGYTF.

This clone is labeled as medium-sized. This rearrangement joins TRBV5-4 to TRBJ2-7; D is uncertain. V was clipped by 4 bases and J by 2 bases, with 10 bases between them. Germline V gene lookup returns CDR1 SGHNT and CDR2 YYREEE (reference sequence). This CDR3 is built from 13 residues. CDR3 protein: CASSPGRPYEQYF. CDR3 bases: TGTGCCAGCAGCCCCGGCAGGCCCTACGAGCAGTACTTC.

The chain joins TRBV27 to TRBJ1-6; no reliable D call. The CDR3 is made up of 12 amino acids. From germline, CDR1 is MNHEY and CDR2 SMNVEV (reference sequence). V lost 2 bases and J 7 bases, leaving 3 bases between the germline ends. This chain's CDR3 is CASSLQNSPLHF. For the CDR3, the DNA is TGTGCCAGCAGTTTACAGAATTCACCCCTCCACTTT.

This clone was counted once. This rearrangement joins TRBV6-5 to TRBJ2-7; 8 nucleotides align to TRBD1. J lost 5 bases, V lost 0 bases, and 6 bases had no gene match. The CDR3 runs 15 residues. Germline V gene sequence: CDR1 MNHEY, CDR2 SVGAGI. CDR3 sequence: CASSYSNRGQDEQYF. Here the CDR3 DNA reads TGTGCCAGCAGTTACTCGAACAGGGGACAGGACGAGCAGTACTTC.

The CDR3 DNA follows: TGTGCCAGCAGTCTAGGGACACCCAGCTTTTACCTCGGGGGGTCATATACGCAGTATTTT. This encodes CASSLGTPSFYLGGSYTQYF. V is TRBV27 and J is TRBJ2-3; D is possibly TRBD2 (7 bases). The CDR3 loop spans 20 amino acids. CDR1 is MNHEY, CDR2 SMNVEV, per germline (reference sequence). The V and J ends lost 5 bases and 7 bases respectively, with 34 bases between them.

This clone was picked up one time. The chain employs TRBV6-2 or TRBV6-3 and TRBJ2-5, with D uncertain. Germline-derived CDR1 and CDR2 are MNHEY and SVGEGT. V gave up 5 bases and J gave up 1 base, with 14 bases separating them. CDR3 length: 15 residues. The CDR3 loop reads CASSPQRQTQETQYF. CDR3 coding DNA: TGTGCCAGCAGTCCGCAGCGCCAAACCCAAGAGACCCAGTACTTC.

This clone was counted a few times. The gene calls are TRBV28 and TRBJ1-6; no definite D call. V was shortened by 5 bases and J by 0 bases, with 14 bases between the two germline ends. CDR1 is MDHEN and CDR2 is SYDVKM in the germline V gene. The CDR3 has 17 amino acids. This CDR3 is CASSARLFSSYNSPLHF. The CDR3 region has the DNA TGTGCCAGCAGTGCTCGACTCTTCAGCTCCTATAATTCACCCCTCCACTTT.

This clone has just a few counts. The chain recombines TRBV19 with TRBJ2-5; 15 bases map to TRBD2. V was pared by 6 bases and J by 4 bases, with 3 bases of the junction left unmatched. The CDR3 has 15 residues. From germline, CDR1 is LNHDA and CDR2 SQIVND (reference sequence). As DNA, the CDR3 is TGTGCCAGTAGGAAGGGACTAGCGGGGGGAGAGACCCAGTACTTC. This encodes CASRKGLAGGETQYF.

This clone was seen once. V gene TRBV5-4 combines with J gene TRBJ1-5, with D possibly matching TRBD1 (6 bases). This CDR3 has 16 residues. CDR1 SGHNT and CDR2 YYREEE come from the germline V gene (reference sequence). Between the trimmed V and J ends, which lost 3 bases and 5 bases, there was a span of 18 bases. The CDR3 DNA sequence: TGTGCCAGCAGCTACCGGGGTCAGGGGACCCATCAGCCCCAGCATTTT. Its protein is CASSYRGQGTHQPQHF.